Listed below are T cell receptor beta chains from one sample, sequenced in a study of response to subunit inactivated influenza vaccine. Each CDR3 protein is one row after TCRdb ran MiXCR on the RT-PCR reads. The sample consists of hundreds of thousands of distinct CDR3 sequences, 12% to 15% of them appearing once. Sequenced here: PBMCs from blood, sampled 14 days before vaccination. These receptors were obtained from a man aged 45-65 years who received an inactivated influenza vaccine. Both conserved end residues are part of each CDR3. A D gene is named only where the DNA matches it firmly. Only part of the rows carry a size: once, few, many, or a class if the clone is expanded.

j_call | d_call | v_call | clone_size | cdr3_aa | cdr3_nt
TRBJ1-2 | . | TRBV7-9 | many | CASSLGEINYGYTF | TGTGCCAGCAGCTTAGGTGAAATTAACTATGGCTACACCTTC
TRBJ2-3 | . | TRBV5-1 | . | CASTRGELTDTQYF | TGCGCCAGCACCAGGGGGGAGCTCACAGATACGCAGTATTTT
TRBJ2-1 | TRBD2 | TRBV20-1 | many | CSAPPGLAGGQSYNEQFF | TGCAGTGCGCCCCCGGGACTAGCGGGAGGTCAATCCTACAATGAGCAGTTCTTC
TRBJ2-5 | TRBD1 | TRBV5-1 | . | CASSMDGTGEETQYF | TGCGCCAGCAGCATGGACGGGACAGGGGAAGAGACCCAGTACTTC
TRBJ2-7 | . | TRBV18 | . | CASSPQGPEQYF | TGTGCCAGCTCACCACAGGGGCCCGAGCAGTACTTC
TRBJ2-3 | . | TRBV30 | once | CAWRFTGTLFTDTQYF | TGTGCCTGGAGGTTTACAGGGACTTTATTCACAGATACGCAGTATTTT
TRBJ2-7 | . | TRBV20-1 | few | CSARVLGGASSYEQYF | TGCAGTGCTAGAGTTCTCGGGGGTGCGAGCTCCTACGAGCAGTACTTC
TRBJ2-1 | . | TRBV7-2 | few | CASSPRAEGPYNEQFF | TGTGCCAGCAGCCCGCGCGCGGAGGGCCCCTACAATGAGCAGTTCTTC
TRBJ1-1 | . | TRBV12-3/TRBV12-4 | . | CASSTTPEGRAFF | TGTGCCAGCAGCACCACTCCGGAGGGAAGGGCTTTCTTT
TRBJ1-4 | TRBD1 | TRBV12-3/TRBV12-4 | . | CASSFVRGATEKLFF | TGTGCCAGCAGTTTCGTCAGGGGGGCGACTGAAAAACTGTTTTTT
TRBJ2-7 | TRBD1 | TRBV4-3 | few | CASSHGWGTGAEQYF | TGCGCCAGCAGCCACGGATGGGGGACAGGGGCCGAGCAGTACTTC
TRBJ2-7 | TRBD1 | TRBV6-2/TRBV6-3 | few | CASSFWVRTGLRDEQYF | TGTGCCAGCAGTTTTTGGGTTCGGACAGGCCTTAGGGACGAGCAGTACTTC
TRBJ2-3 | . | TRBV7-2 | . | CASSLVVGFRNTQYF | TGTGCCAGCAGCCTCGTAGTGGGGTTTAGGAATACGCAGTATTTT
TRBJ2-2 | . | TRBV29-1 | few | CSVEDPLGDTGELFF | TGCAGCGTTGAAGATCCCTTGGGTGACACCGGGGAGCTGTTTTTT
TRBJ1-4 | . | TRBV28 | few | CASSLFKEKLFF | TGTGCCAGCAGTTTATTTAAAGAAAAACTGTTTTTT
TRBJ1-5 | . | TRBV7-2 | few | CASSKQGSGQPQHF | TGTGCCAGCAGCAAACAGGGAAGTGGCCAGCCCCAGCATTTT
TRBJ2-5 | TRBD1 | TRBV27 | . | CASSLLGTGSRETQYF | TGTGCCAGCAGTTTATTGGGGACAGGGTCCAGAGAGACCCAGTACTTC
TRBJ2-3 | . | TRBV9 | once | CASSFNPSTDTQYF | TGTGCCAGCAGCTTCAACCCCAGCACAGATACGCAGTATTTT
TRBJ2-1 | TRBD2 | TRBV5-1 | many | CASSPSGGAGYNEQFF | TGCGCCAGCAGCCCCAGCGGGGGGGCCGGTTACAATGAGCAGTTCTTC
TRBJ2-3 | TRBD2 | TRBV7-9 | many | CASRKLREEDSDTQYF | TGTGCCAGCAGAAAACTGCGGGAGGAGGACTCAGATACGCAGTATTTT
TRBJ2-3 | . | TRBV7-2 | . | CASSFPSQWKDTQYF | TGTGCCAGCAGCTTCCCCTCTCAATGGAAAGATACGCAGTATTTT
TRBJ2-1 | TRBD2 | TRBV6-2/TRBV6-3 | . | CASSYSSGGANNEQVF | TGTGCCAGCAGTTACTCAAGCGGGGGGGCCAACAATGAGCAGGTCTTC
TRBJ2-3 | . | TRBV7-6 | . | CASSLATGGGTDTQYF | TGTGCCAGCAGCTTAGCAACCGGAGGGGGCACAGATACGCAGTATTTT
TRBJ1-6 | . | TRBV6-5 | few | CASSLIGVRGGGSPLHF | TGTGCCAGCAGTTTAATTGGGGTGAGGGGTGGAGGCTCACCCCTCCACTTT
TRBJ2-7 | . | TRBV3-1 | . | CASSQDLGALTYEQYF | TGTGCCAGCAGCCAAGACCTCGGGGCTTTGACCTACGAGCAGTACTTC
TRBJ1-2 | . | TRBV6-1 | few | CASRDPQLYGYTF | TGTGCCAGCAGAGATCCACAACTATATGGCTACACCTTC
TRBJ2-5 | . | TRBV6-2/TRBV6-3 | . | CASSLPDWGGETQYF | TGTGCCAGCAGTCTCCCGGACTGGGGTGGAGAGACCCAGTACTTC
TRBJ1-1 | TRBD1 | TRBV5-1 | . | CASSFGQGKGNTEAFF | TGCGCCAGCAGCTTCGGACAGGGGAAAGGGAACACTGAAGCTTTCTTT
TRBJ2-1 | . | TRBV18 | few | CASSTGYRAYNEQFF | TGTGCCAGCTCCACAGGGTATCGTGCCTACAATGAGCAGTTCTTC
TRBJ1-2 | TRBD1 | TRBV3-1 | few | CASSQGIRTGRNTF | TGTGCCAGCAGCCAAGGAATCAGGACAGGGAGGAACACCTTC
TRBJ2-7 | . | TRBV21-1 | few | CASSPQTSGAYEQYF | TGTGCCAGCAGCCCCCAAACTAGCGGGGCCTACGAGCAGTACTTC
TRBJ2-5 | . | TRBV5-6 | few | CASSLMGEETQYF | TGTGCCAGCAGCTTGATGGGGGAAGAGACCCAGTACTTC
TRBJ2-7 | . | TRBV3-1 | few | CASSQGRTKSYEQYF | TGTGCCAGCAGCCAAGGACGGACCAAGTCCTACGAGCAGTACTTC
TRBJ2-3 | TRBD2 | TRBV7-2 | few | CASSLALRGGTDTQYF | TGTGCCAGCAGCTTAGCGCTACGGGGGGGCACAGATACGCAGTATTTT
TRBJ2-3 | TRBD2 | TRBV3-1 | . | CASSQDPWGGESTDTQYF | TGTGCCAGCAGCCAAGATCCATGGGGGGGGGAGTCGACAGATACGCAGTATTTT
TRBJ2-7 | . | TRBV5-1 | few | CASSLFAAYEQYF | TGCGCCAGCAGCTTGTTTGCGGCTTACGAGCAGTACTTC
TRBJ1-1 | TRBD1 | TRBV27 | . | CASSLSSRGREAFF | TGTGCCAGCAGTTTATCGAGCAGGGGGCGTGAAGCTTTCTTT
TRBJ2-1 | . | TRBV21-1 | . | CASSKVRAAHNEQFF | TGTGCCAGCAGCAAAGTTCGCGCGGCTCACAATGAGCAGTTCTTC
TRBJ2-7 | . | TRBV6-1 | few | CASSQTGQDEQYF | TGTGCCAGCAGTCAGACCGGCCAGGACGAGCAGTACTTC
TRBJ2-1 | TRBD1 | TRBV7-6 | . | CASSLYGQGAGNEQFF | TGTGCCAGCAGCTTATACGGACAGGGGGCGGGTAATGAGCAGTTCTTC
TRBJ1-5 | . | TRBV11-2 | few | CASSLEGGHQPQHF | TGTGCCAGCAGCTTAGAAGGTGGCCATCAACCCCAGCATTTT
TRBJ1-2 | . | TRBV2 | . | CASIVHTSYGYTF | TGTGCCAGCATTGTACACACCAGCTATGGCTACACCTTC
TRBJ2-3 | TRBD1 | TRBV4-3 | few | CASSWGQGIIKTDTQYF | TGCGCCAGCAGCTGGGGACAGGGGATAATAAAGACAGATACGCAGTATTTT
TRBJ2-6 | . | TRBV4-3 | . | CASSPRFGGPPLSGANVLTF | TGCGCCAGCAGCCCCCGTTTCGGTGGCCCCCCCCTCTCTGGGGCCAACGTCCTGACTTTC
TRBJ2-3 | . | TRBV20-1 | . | CSASGTGPSTDTQYF | TGCAGTGCTAGCGGGACGGGACCTAGCACAGATACGCAGTATTTT
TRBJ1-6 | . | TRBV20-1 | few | CSAREGGPNSPLHF | TGCAGTGCTAGAGAAGGGGGACCCAATTCACCCCTCCACTTT
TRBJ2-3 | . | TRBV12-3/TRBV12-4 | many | CASSSLAVFPSGATQYF | TGTGCCAGCAGCTCCTTAGCTGTCTTCCCCTCGGGGGCGACGCAGTATTTT
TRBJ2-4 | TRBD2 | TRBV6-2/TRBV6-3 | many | CASTIEAGVGNIQYF | TGTGCCAGCACCATAGAGGCGGGAGTGGGAAACATTCAGTACTTC
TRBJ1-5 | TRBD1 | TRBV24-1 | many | CATRGTGRYQPQHF | TGTGCCACAAGGGGGACAGGGAGGTATCAGCCCCAGCATTTT
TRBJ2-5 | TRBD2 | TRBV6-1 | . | CASSRNTGLGETQYF | TGTGCCAGCAGCCGAAATACGGGACTAGGAGAGACCCAGTACTTC
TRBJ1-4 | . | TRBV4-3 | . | CASSQEGRQGERLFF | TGCGCCAGCAGCCAAGAAGGAAGGCAGGGAGAAAGACTGTTTTTT
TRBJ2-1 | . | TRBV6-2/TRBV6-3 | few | CASTLRWRNEQFF | TGTGCCAGCACTTTGAGGTGGCGGAATGAGCAGTTCTTC
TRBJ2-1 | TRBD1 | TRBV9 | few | CASSAGTVRTYNEQFF | TGTGCCAGCAGCGCAGGGACAGTTCGGACCTACAATGAGCAGTTCTTC
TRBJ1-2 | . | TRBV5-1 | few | CASSPPAGPYGYTF | TGCGCCAGCAGCCCCCCGGCAGGACCGTATGGCTACACCTTC
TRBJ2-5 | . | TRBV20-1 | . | CSARGPEGETQYF | TGCAGTGCTCGAGGGCCAGAGGGAGAGACCCAGTACTTC
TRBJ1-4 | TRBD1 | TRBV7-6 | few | CASRAGTGKEKLFF | TGTGCCAGCAGGGCCGGGACAGGGAAGGAAAAACTGTTTTTT
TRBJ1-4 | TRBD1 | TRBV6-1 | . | CASSNPGQGPSNEKLFF | TGTGCCAGCAGTAATCCGGGACAGGGACCGAGTAATGAAAAACTGTTTTTT
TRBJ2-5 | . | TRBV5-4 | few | CASSLSLGGAETQYF | TGTGCCAGCAGCTTGAGTCTGGGGGGGGCAGAGACCCAGTACTTC
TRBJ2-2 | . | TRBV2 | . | CASSEVRGTGELFF | TGTGCCAGCAGTGAAGTCAGGGGCACCGGGGAGCTGTTTTTT